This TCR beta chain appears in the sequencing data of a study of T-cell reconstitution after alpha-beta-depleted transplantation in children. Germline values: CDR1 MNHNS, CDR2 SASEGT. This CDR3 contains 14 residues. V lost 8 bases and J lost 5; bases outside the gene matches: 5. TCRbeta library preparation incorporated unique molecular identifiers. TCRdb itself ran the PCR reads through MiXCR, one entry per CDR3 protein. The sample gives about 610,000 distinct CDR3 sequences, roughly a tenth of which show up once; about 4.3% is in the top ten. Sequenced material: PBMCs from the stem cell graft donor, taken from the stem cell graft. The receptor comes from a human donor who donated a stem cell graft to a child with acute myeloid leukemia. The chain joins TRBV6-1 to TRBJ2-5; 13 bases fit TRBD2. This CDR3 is CASRTSGSGETQYF. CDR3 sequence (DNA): TGTGCCAGCCGGACTAGCGGGAGCGGCGAGACCCAGTACTTC.